The 5 T cell receptor beta chains given below trace back to one sample, sequenced in a study of long-term antiretroviral therapy in people with HIV. Version v3.0 of the immunoSEQ assay was performed at survey level. Here immunoSEQ multiplex PCR was the method, and the copy in TCRdb shows in-frame clones only, minus some. This sample carries about 27,000 clones, 82% of them seen once, and the ten largest clones take 13% to 15%. The sequencing here drew on unsorted PBMCs, taken 2.9 years after starting antiretroviral therapy. The receptors originated from a man in his fifties or sixties with HIV.

The chain combines TRBV4-3 with TRBJ2-1; 10 bases fit TRBD2. The germline V gene encodes CDR1 LGHNA and CDR2 YSLEER. After removal of 1 base from V and 0 bases from J, the junction contained 6 bases not matched to a gene. The CDR3 length is 18 residues. CDR3 sequence reads: CASSQVGLASSSYNEQFF. The CDR3, as DNA: TGCGCCAGCAGCCAAGTGGGACTAGCGAGTAGCTCCTACAATGAGCAGTTCTTC.

This rearrangement joins TRBV11-2 to TRBJ2-5, with D hard to call. Germline V gives CDR1 SGHAT, CDR2 FQNNGV. The CDR3 runs 15 residues. Trimming took off 1 base at V and 1 base at J, with 10 bases between the two ends. In nucleotides, the CDR3 is TGTGCCAGCAGCTTAGTTTACGGCCGCCAAGAGACCCAGTACTTC. Encoded protein: CASSLVYGRQETQYF.

The chain carries TRBV7-3 and TRBJ2-1, with 9 bases lining up with TRBD1. The germline V gene has CDR1 SGHTA and CDR2 FQGTGA. CDR3 length: 15 amino acids. J was trimmed by 6 bases and V by 3 bases; bases with no gene match: 6. The CDR3 nucleotides are TGTGCCAGCAGCTTCGGGACAGGGCTGATCAATGAGCAGTTCTTC. This translates into CASSFGTGLINEQFF.

A remark on this clone: This same CDR3 is encoded by further DNA sequences in the sample. The chain joins TRBV7-9 to TRBJ2-4; perhaps TRBD2 as D (6 bases). Germline V gene data show CDR1 as SEHNR and CDR2 as FQNEAQ (reference sequence). With 4 bases removed from V and 4 bases from J, the gap between germline ends came to 8 bases. CDR3 length equals 13 residues. The CDR3 DNA is TGTGCCAGCAGCTCCGGACTAAAAAACATTCAGTACTTC. It yields the protein CASSSGLKNIQYF.

The chain employs TRBV2 and TRBJ1-5; 7 positions agree with TRBD1. CDR3 length equals 13 residues. The trim removed 8 bases at V and 5 bases at J, leaving 6 bases unmatched. Germline assignment: CDR1 SNHLY and CDR2 FYNNEI. CDR3 region: CASVRDRDQPQHF. The CDR3, as DNA: TGTGCCAGCGTCCGGGACAGAGATCAGCCCCAGCATTTT.